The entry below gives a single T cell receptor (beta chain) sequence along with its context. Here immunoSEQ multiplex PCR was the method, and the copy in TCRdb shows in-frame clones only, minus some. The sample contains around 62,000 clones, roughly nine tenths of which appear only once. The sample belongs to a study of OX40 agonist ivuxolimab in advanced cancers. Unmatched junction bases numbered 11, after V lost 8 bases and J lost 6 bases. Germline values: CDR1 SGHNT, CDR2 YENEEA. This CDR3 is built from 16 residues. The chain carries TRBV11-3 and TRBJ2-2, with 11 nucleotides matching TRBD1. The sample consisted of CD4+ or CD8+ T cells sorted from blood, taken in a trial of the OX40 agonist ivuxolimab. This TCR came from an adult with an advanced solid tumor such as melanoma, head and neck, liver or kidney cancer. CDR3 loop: CASSSGQGAHSGELFF. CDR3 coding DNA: TGTGCCAGCTCGAGCGGACAGGGGGCACACTCCGGGGAGCTGTTTTTT.